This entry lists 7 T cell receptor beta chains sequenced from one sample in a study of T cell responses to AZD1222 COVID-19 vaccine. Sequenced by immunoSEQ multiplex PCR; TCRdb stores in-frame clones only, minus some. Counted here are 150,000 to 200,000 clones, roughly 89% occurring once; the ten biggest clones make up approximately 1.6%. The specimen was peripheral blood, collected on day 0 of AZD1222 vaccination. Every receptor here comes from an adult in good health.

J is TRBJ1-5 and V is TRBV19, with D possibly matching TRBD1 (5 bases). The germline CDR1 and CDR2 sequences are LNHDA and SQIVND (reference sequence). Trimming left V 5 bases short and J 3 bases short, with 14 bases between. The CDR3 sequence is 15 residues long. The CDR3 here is CASSVTASINQPQHF. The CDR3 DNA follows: TGTGCCAGTAGTGTGACAGCCAGTATCAATCAGCCCCAGCATTTT. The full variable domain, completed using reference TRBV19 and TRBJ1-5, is DGGITQSPKYLFRKEGQNVTLSCEQNLNHDAMYWYRQDPGQGLRLIYYSQIVNDFQKGDIAEGYSVSREKKESFPLTVTSAQKNPTAFYLCASSVTASINQPQHFGDGTRLSIL.

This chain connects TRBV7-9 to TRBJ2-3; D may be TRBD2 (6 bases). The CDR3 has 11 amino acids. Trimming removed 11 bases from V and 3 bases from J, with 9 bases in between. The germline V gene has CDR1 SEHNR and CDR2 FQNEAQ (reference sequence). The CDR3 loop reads CAGGWTDTQYF. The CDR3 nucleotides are TGTGCCGGGGGGTGGACAGATACGCAGTATTTT.

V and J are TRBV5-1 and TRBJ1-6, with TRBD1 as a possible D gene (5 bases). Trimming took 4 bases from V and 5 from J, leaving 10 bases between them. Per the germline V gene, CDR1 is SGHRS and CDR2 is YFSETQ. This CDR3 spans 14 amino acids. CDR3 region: CASSQTGDNSPLHF. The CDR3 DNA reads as TGCGCCAGCAGCCAGACGGGGGATAATTCACCCCTCCACTTT.

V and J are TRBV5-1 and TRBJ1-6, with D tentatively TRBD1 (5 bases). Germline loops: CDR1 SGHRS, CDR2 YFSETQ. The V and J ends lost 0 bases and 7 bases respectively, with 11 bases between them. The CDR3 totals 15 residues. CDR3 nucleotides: TGCGCCAGCAGCTTGGTGCAGGGAGCAAATTCACCCCTCCACTTT. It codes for CASSLVQGANSPLHF. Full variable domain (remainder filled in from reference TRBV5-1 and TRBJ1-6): KAGVTQTPRYLIKTRGQQVTLSCSPISGHRSVSWYQQTPGQGLQFLFEYFSETQRNKGNFPGRFSGRQFSNSRSEMNVSTLELGDSALYLCASSLVQGANSPLHFGNGTRLTVT.

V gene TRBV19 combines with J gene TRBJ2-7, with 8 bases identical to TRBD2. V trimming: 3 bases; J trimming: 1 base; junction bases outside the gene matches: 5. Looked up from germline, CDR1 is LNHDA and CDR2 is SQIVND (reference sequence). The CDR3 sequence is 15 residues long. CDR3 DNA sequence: TGTGCCAGTAGTATGGCCAGCGGGGGATCCTACGAGCAGTACGTC. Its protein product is CASSMASGGSYEQYV.

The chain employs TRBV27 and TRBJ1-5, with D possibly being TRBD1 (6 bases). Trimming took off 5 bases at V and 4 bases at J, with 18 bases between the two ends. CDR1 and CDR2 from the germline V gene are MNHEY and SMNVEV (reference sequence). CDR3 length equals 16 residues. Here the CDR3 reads CASSLLGPGTNQPQHF. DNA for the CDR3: TGTGCCAGCAGTCTACTAGGACCAGGGACAAATCAGCCCCAGCATTTT.

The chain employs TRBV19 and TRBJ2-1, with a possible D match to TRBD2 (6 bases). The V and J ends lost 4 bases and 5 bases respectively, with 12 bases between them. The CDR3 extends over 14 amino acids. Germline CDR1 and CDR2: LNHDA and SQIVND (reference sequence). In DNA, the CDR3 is TGTGCCAGTAGTAAGAGGGACTCTAACAATGAGCAGTTCTTC. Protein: CASSKRDSNNEQFF.